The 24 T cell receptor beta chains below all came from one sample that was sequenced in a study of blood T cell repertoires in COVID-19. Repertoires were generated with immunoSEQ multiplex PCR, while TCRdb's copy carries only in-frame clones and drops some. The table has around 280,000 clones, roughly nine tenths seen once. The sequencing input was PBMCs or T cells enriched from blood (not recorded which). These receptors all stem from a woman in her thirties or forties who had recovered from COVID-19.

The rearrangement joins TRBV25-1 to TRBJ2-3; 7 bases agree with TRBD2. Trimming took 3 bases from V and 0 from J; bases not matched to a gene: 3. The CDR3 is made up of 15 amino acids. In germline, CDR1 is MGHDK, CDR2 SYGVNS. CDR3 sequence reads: CASSDSSGSTDTQYF. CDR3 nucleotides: TGTGCCAGCAGTGACAGTAGCGGGAGCACAGATACGCAGTATTTT.

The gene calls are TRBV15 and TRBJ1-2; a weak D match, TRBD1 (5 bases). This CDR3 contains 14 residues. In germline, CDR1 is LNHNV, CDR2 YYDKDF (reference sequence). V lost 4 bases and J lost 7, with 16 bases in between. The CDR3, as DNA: TGTGCCACCAGCACGGTGTCAGGGCCCATTGGCTACACCTTC. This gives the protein CATSTVSGPIGYTF.

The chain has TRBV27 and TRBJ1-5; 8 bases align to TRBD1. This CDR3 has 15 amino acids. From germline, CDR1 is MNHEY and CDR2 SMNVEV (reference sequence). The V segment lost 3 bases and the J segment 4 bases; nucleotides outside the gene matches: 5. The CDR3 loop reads CASSFGQGLNQPQHF. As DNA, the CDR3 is TGTGCCAGCAGTTTCGGACAGGGCTTGAATCAGCCCCAGCATTTT.

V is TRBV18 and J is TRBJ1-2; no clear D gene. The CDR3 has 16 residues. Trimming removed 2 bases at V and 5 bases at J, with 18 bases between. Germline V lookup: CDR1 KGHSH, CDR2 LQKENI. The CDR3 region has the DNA TGTGCCAGCTCACCATTTGTCCTGCGCGAGACTTATGGCTACACCTTC. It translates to CASSPFVLRETYGYTF.

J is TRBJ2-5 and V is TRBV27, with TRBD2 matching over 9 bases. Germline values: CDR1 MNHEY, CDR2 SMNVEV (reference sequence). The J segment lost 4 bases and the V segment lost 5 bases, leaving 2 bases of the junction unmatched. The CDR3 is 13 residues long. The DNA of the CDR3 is TGTGCCAGCAGTATACTAGCGGGAGAGACCCAGTACTTC. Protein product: CASSILAGETQYF.

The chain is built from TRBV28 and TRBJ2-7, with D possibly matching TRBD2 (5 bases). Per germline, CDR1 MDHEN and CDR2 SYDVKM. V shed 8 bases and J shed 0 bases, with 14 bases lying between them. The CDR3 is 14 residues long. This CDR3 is CASLATSGSYEQYF. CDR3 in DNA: TGTGCCAGCCTCGCTACCAGCGGCTCCTACGAGCAGTACTTC.

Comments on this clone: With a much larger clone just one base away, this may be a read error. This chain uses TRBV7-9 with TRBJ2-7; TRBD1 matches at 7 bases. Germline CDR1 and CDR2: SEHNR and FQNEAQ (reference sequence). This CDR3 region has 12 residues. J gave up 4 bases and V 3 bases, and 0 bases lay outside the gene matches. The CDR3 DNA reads TGTGCCAGCAGCTTGACAGGGTACGAGCAGTACTTC. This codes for CASSLTGYEQYF.

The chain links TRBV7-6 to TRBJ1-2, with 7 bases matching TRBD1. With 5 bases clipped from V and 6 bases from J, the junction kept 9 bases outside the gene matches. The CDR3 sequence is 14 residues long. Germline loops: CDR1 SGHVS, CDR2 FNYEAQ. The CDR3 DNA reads TGTGCCAGCAGCGCAATACAGGGGAGTGATGGCTACACCTTC. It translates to CASSAIQGSDGYTF.

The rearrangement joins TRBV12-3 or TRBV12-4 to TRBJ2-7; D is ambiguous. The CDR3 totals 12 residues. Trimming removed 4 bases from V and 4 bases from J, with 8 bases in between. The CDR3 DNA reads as TGTGCCAGCAGTTCTTCCCCTTACGAGCAGTACTTC. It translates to CASSSSPYEQYF.

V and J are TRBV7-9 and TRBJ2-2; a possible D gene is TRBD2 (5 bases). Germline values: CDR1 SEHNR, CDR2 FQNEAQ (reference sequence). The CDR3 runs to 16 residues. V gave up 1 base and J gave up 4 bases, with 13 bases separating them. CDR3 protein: CASSLVVLVSTGELFF. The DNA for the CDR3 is TGTGCCAGCAGCTTAGTGGTACTAGTTAGCACCGGGGAGCTGTTTTTT. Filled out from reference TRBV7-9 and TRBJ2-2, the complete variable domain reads DTGVSQNPRHKITKRGQNVTFRCDPISEHNRLYWYRQTLGQGPEFLTYFQNEAQLEKSRLLSDRFSAERPKGSFSTLEIQRTEQGDSAMYLCASSLVVLVSTGELFFGEGSRLTVL.

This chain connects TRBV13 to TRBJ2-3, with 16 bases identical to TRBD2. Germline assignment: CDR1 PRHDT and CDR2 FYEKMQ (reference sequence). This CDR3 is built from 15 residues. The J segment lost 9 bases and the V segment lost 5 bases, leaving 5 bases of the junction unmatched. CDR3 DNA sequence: TGTGCCAGCAGCATGGGACTAGCGGGAGGGGGGACGCAGTATTTT. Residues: CASSMGLAGGGTQYF.

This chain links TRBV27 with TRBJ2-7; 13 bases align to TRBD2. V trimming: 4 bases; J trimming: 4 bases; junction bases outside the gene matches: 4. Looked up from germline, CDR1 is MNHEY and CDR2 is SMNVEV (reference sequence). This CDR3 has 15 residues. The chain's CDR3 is CASSSGTSGTYEQYF. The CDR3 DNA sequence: TGTGCCAGCAGTTCCGGGACTAGCGGGACTTACGAGCAGTACTTC.

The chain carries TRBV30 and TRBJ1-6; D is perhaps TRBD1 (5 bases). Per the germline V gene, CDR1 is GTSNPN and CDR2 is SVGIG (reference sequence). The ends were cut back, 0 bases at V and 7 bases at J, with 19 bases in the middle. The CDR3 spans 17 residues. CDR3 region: CAWSVTGLGDTNSPLHF. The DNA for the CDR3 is TGTGCCTGGAGTGTAACGGGTTTAGGGGATACGAATTCACCCCTCCACTTT.

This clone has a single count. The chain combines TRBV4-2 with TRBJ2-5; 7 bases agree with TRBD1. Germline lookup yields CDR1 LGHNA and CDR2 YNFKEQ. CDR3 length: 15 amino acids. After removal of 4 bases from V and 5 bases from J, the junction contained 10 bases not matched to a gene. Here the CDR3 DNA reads TGTGCCAGCAGCCGGCTCAAGGGGGCCGTGGAGACCCAGTACTTC. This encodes CASSRLKGAVETQYF.

The CDR3 is CASRPGTGRASTDTQYF. CDR3 in DNA: TGTGCCAGCCGCCCCGGGACAGGGCGTGCTAGCACAGATACGCAGTATTTT. This rearrangement joins TRBV18 to TRBJ2-3; 9 bases map to TRBD1. Germline lookup yields CDR1 KGHSH and CDR2 LQKENI. CDR3 length equals 17 residues. J lost 0 bases, V lost 8 bases, and 12 bases had no gene match. Full variable domain (rest looked up from reference TRBV18 and TRBJ2-3): NAGVMQNPRHLVRRRGQEARLRCSPMKGHSHVYWYRQLPEEGLKFMVYLQKENIIDESGMPKERFSAEFPKEGPSILRIQQVVRGDSAAYFCASRPGTGRASTDTQYFGPGTRLTVL.

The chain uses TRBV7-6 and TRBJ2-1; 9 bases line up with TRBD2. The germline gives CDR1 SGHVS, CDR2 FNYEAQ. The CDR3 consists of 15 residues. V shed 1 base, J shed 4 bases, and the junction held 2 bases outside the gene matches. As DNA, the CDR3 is TGTGCCAGCAGCTTAGAAACTAGCGGGTACAATGAGCAGTTCTTC. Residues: CASSLETSGYNEQFF.

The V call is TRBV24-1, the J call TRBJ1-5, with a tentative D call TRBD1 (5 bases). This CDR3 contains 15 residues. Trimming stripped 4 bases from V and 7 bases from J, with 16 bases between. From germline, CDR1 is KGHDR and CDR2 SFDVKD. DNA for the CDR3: TGTGCCACCAGTGACCCCAGCGGGGGGGAACAGCCCCAGCATTTT. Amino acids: CATSDPSGGEQPQHF.

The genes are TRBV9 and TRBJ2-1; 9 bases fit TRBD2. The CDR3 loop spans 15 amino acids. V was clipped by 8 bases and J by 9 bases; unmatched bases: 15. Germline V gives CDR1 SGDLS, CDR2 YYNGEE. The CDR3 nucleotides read TGTGCCAGTGCCTCTCGGACTAGCGTATCCGGTGAGCAGTTCTTC. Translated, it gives CASASRTSVSGEQFF.

The CDR3: CASTLGGLAGVKTQYF. Here the CDR3 DNA reads TGTGCCAGCACCCTAGGTGGGCTAGCGGGAGTAAAGACCCAGTACTTC. The chain uses TRBV28 and TRBJ2-5, with TRBD2 matching over 10 bases. Germline trimming cut 7 bases from V and 6 bases from J; bases unmatched to any gene: 14. The CDR3 spans 16 residues. CDR1 is MDHEN and CDR2 is SYDVKM in the germline V gene.

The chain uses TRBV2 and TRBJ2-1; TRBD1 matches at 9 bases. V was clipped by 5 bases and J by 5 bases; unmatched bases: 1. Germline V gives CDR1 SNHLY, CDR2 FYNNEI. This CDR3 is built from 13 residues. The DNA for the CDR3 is TGTGCCAGCAGTTGGGACAGGGACAATGAGCAGTTCTTC. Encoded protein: CASSWDRDNEQFF.

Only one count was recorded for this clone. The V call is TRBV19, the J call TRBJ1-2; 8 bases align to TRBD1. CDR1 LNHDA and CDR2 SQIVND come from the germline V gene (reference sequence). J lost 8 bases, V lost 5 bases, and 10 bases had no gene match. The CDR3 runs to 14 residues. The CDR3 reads CASSPSPDREGYTF. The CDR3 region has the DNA TGTGCCAGTAGTCCTTCGCCGGACAGGGAGGGCTACACCTTC.

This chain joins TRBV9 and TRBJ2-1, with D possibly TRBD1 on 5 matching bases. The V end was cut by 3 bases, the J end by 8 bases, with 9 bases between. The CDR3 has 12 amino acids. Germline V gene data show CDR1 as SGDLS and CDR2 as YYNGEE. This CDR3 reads CASSAGYDEQFF. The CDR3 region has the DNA TGTGCCAGCAGCGCAGGGTACGATGAGCAGTTCTTC.

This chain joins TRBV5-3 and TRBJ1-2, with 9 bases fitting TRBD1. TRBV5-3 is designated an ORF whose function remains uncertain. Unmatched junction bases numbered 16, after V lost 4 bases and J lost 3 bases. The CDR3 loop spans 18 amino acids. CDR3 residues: CARSNGQGLVYAYYGYTF. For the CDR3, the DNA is TGTGCCAGAAGCAACGGACAGGGGCTTGTTTATGCTTACTATGGCTACACCTTC.

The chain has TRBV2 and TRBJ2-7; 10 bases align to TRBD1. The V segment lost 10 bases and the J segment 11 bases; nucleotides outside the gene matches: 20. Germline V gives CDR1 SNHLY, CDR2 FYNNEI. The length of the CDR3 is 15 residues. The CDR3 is CAIRQGAIATTPEYF. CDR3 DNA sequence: TGTGCCATCAGACAGGGGGCAATAGCTACTACACCCGAGTACTTC.